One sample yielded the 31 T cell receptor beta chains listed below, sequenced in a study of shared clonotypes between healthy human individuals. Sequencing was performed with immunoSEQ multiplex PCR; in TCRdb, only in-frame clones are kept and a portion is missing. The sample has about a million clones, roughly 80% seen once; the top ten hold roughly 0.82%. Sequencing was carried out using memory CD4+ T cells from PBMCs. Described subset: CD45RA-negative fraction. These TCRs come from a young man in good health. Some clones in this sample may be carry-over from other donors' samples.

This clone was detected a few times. CDR3 sequence reads: CASSPRGARGETQYF. The CDR3 coding sequence is TGTGCCAGCAGCCCCAGGGGGGCTAGAGGGGAGACCCAGTACTTC. The chain has TRBV9 and TRBJ2-5, with D perhaps matching TRBD1 (7 bases). The length of the CDR3 is 15 residues. Germline V gene lookup returns CDR1 SGDLS and CDR2 YYNGEE. Between the trimmed V and J ends, which lost 4 bases and 5 bases, there was a span of 18 bases.

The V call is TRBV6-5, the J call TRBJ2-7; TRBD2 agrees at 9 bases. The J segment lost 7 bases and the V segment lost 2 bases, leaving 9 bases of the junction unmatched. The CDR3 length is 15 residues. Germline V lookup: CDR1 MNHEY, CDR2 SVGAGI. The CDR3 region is CASSYSLAGSREQYF. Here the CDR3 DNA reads TGTGCCAGCAGTTACAGCCTAGCGGGATCGAGGGAGCAGTACTTC.

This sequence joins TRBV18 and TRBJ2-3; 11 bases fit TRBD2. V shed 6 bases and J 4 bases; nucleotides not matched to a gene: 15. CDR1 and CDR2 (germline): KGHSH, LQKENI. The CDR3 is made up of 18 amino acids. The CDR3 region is CASSLRLTSGSVADTQYF. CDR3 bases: TGTGCCAGCTCCCTCCGACTCACTAGCGGGAGTGTCGCAGATACGCAGTATTTT.

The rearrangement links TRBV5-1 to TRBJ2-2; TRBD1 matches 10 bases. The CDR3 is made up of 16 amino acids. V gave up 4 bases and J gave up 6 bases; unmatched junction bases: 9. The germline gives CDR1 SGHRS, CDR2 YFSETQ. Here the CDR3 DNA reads TGCGCCAGCAGCATTCCGGGACAGGGGATTGCCGGGGAGCTGTTTTTT. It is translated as CASSIPGQGIAGELFF.

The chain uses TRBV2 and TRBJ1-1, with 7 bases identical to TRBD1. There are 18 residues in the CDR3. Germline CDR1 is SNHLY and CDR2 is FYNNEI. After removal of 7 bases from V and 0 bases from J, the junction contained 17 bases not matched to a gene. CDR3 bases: TGTGCCAGCATCCTAGGCGGTACAGGGGACGTCATGAACACTGAAGCTTTCTTT. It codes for CASILGGTGDVMNTEAFF.

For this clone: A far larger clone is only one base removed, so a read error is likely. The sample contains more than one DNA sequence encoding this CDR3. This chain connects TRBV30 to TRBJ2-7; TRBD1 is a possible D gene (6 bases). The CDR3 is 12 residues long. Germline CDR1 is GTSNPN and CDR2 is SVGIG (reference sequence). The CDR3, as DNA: TGCGCCGGAACAGGGAATTCCTACGAGCAGTACTTC. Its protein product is CAGTGNSYEQYF.

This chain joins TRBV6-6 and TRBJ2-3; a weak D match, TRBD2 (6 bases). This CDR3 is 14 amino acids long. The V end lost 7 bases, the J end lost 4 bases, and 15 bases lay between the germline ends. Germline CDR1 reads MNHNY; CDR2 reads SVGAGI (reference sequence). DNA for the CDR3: TGTGCCAGCACAGTACGGGAGACCCCAGATACGCAGTATTTT. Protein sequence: CASTVRETPDTQYF.

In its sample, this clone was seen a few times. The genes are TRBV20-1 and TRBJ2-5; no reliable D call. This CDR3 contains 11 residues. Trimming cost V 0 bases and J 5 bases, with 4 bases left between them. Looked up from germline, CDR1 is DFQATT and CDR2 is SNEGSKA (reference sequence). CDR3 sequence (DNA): TGCAGTGCTAGAGATTATGAGACCCAGTACTTC. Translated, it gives CSARDYETQYF.

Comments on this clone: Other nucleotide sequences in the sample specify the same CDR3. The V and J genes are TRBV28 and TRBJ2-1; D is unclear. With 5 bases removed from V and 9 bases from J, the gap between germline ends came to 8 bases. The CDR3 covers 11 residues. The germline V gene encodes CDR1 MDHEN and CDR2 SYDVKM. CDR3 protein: CASSPRLEQFF. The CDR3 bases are TGTGCCAGCAGTCCTCGCCTTGAGCAGTTCTTC.

The DNA for the CDR3 is TGTGCCAGCAGCATCTCCCAGGGGAGCTACACCTTC. This translates into CASSISQGSYTF. The chain is built from TRBV5-4 and TRBJ1-2; D may be TRBD1 (6 bases). The V end was cut by 4 bases, the J end by 9 bases, with 13 bases between. The V gene's germline CDR1 is SGHNT and CDR2 YYREEE (reference sequence). The CDR3 extends over 12 amino acids.

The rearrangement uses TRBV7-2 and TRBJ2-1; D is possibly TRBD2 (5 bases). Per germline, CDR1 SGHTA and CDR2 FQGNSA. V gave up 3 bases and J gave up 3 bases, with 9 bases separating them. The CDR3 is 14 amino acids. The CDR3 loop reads CASSFREHYNEQFF. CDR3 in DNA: TGTGCCAGCAGCTTCCGGGAACACTACAATGAGCAGTTCTTC. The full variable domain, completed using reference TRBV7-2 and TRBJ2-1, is GAGVSQSPSNKVTEKGKDVELRCDPISGHTALYWYRQSLGQGLEFLIYFQGNSAPDKSGLPSDRFSAERTGGSVSTLTIQRTQQEDSAVYLCASSFREHYNEQFFGPGTRLTVL.

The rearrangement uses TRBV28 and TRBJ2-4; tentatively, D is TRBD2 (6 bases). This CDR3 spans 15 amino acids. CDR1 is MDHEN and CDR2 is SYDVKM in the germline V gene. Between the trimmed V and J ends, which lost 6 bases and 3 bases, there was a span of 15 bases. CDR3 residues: CASRPGMGGKNIQYF. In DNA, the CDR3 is TGTGCCAGCAGACCAGGGATGGGGGGCAAAAACATTCAGTACTTC.

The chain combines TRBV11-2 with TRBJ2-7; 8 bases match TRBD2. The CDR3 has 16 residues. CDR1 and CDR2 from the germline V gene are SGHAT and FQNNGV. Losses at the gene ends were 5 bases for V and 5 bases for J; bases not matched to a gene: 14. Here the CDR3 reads CASSPDIAGKGHEQYF. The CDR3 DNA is TGTGCCAGCAGCCCGGATATAGCGGGGAAAGGACACGAGCAGTACTTC.

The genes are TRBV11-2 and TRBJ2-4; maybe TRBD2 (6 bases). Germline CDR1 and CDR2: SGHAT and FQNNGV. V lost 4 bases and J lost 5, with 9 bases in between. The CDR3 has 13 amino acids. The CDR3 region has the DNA TGTGCCAGCAGCTGGGAGGCAGAAAACATTCAGTACTTC. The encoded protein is CASSWEAENIQYF.

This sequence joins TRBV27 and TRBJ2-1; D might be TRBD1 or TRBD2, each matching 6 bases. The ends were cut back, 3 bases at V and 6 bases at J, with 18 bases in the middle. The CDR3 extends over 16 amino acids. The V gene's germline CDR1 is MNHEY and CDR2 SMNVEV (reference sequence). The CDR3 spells CASSFRGTSGANEQFF. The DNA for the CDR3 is TGTGCCAGCAGTTTCCGCGGGACCTCGGGGGCCAATGAGCAGTTCTTC.

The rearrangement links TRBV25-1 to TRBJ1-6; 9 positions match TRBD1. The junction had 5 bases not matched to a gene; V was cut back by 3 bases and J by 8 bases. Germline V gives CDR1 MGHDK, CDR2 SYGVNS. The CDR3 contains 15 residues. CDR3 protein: CASSDPTGGHSPLHF. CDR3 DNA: TGTGCCAGCAGTGACCCAACAGGGGGCCATTCACCCCTCCACTTT.

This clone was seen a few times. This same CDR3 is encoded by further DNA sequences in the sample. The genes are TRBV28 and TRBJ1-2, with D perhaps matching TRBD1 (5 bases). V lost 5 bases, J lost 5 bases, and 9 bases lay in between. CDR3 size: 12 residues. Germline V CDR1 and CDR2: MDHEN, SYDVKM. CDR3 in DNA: TGTGCCAGCAGTCGGGGGGGGTATGGCTACACCTTC. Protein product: CASSRGGYGYTF.

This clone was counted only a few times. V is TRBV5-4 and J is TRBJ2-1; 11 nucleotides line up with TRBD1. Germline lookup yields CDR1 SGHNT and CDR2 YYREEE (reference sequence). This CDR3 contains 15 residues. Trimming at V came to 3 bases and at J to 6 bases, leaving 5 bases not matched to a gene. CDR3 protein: CASSSGTGGFNEQFF. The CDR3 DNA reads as TGTGCCAGCAGCTCCGGGACAGGGGGTTTCAATGAGCAGTTCTTC.

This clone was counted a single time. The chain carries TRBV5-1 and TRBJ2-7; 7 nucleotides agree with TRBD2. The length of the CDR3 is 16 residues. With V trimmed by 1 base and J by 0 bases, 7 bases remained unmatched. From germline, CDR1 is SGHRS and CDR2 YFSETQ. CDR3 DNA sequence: TGCGCCAGCAGCTTGTCCCGGGACTATTCCTCCTACGAGCAGTACTTC. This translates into CASSLSRDYSSYEQYF.

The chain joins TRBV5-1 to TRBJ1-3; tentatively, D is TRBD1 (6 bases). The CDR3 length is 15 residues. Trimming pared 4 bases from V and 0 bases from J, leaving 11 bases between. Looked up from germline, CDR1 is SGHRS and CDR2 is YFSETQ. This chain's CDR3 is CASSPDRSSGNTIYF. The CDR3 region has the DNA TGCGCCAGCAGCCCCGACAGGAGCTCTGGAAACACCATATATTTT. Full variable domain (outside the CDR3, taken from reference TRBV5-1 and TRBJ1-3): KAGVTQTPRYLIKTRGQQVTLSCSPISGHRSVSWYQQTPGQGLQFLFEYFSETQRNKGNFPGRFSGRQFSNSRSEMNVSTLELGDSALYLCASSPDRSSGNTIYFGEGSWLTVV.

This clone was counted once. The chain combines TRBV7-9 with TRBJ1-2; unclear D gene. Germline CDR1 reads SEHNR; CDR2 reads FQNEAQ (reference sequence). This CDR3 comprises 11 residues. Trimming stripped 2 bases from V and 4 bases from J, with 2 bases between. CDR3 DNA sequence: TGTGCCAGCAGCTTACTCTATGGCTACACCTTC. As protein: CASSLLYGYTF.

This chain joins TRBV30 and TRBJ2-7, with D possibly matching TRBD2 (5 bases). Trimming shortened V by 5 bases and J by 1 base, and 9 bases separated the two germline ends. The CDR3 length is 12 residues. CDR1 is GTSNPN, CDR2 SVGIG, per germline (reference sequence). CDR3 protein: CAWSLASYEQYF. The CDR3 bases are TGTGCCTGGTCGCTAGCTTCCTACGAGCAGTACTTC. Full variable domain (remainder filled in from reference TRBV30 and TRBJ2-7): SQTIHQWPATLVQPVGSPLSLECTVEGTSNPNLYWYRQAAGRGLQLLFYSVGIGQISSEVPQNLSASRPQDRQFILSSKKLLLSDSGFYLCAWSLASYEQYFGPGTRLTVT.

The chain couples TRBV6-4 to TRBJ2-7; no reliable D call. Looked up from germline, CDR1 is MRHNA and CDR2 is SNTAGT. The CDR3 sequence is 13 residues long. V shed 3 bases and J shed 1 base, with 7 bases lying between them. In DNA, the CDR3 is TGTGCCAGCAGTGATCTGAAATCCTACGAGCAGTACTTC. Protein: CASSDLKSYEQYF.

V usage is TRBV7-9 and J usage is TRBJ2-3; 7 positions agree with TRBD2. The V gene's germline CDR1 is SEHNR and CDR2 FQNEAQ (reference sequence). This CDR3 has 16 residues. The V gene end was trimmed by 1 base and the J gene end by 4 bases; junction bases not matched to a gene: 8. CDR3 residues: CASSLDGGSFADTQYF. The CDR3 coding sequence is TGTGCCAGCAGCTTAGACGGCGGGAGCTTCGCAGATACGCAGTATTTT.

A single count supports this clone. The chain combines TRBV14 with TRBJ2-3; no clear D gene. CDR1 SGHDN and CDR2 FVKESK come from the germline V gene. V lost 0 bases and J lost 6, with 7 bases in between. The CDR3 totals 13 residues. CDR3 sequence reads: CASSQEPADTQYF. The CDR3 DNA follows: TGTGCCAGCAGCCAAGAGCCAGCCGATACGCAGTATTTT.

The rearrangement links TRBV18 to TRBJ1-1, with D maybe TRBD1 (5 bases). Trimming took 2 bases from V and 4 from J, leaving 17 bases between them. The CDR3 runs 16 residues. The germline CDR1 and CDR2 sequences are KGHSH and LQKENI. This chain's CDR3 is CASSPSPGTLGTEAFF. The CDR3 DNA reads TGTGCCAGCTCACCATCCCCCGGGACCCTGGGCACTGAAGCTTTCTTT.

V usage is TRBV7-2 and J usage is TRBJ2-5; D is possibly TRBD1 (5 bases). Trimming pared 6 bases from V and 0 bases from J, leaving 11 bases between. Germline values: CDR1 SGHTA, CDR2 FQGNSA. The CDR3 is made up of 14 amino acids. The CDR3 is CASRLQVNQETQYF. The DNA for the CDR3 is TGTGCCAGCAGACTACAGGTCAACCAAGAGACCCAGTACTTC.

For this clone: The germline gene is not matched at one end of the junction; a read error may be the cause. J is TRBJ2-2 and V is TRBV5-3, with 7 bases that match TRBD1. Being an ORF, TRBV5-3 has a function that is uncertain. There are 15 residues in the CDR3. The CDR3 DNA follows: TGCGCCAGCAGCCAAGGGGACAGCTCTACCGGGGAGCTGTTTTTT. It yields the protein CASSQGDSSTGELFF.

The CDR3 nucleotides read TGTGCCAGCAGCTTAAAAACGGGGAACAATGAGCAGTTCTTC. Translating gives CASSLKTGNNEQFF. The chain uses TRBV7-2 and TRBJ2-1; tentative D call: TRBD2 (5 bases). V lost 2 bases to trimming and J lost 5 bases, with 10 bases between them. Germline V lookup: CDR1 SGHTA, CDR2 FQGNSA. The CDR3 totals 14 residues.

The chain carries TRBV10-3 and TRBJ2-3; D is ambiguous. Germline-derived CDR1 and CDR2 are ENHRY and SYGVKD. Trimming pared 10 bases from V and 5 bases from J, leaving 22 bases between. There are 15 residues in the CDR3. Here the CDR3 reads CATLSSVGVGDTQYF. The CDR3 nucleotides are TGTGCCACCCTGTCGAGTGTTGGGGTGGGAGATACGCAGTATTTT.

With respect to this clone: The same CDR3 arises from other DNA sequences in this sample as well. The CDR3 loop reads CASSPGQGNEKLFF. CDR3 in DNA: TGTGCCAGCTCACCGGGACAGGGAAATGAAAAACTGTTTTTT. V gene TRBV18 combines with J gene TRBJ1-4, with 9 bases matching TRBD1. The V gene end was trimmed by 3 bases and the J gene end by 5 bases; junction bases not matched to a gene: 1. This CDR3 is built from 14 residues. Germline assignment: CDR1 KGHSH and CDR2 LQKENI.